This paragraph covers one T cell receptor (beta chain) sequence. The repertoire was sequenced with immunoSEQ multiplex PCR; TCRdb's copy has only in-frame clones and lacks some. The table shows about 160,000 clones, with approximately 94% occurring only once. The data are from a study of control samples from healthy donors and cancer patients. The CDR3 has 16 amino acids. Input material: PBMCs. This receptor was identified in a man between 60 and 75 years old with colorectal cancer. The chain links TRBV21-1 to TRBJ1-2; the D segment call TRBD1 is taken from the table without a DNA check. TRBV21-1 is designated a pseudogene. The CDR3 nucleotides are TGTGCCAGCAGCATCGACAGGGCTCGCTCTGGCTATGGCTACACCTTC. As protein: CASSIDRARSGYGYTF.